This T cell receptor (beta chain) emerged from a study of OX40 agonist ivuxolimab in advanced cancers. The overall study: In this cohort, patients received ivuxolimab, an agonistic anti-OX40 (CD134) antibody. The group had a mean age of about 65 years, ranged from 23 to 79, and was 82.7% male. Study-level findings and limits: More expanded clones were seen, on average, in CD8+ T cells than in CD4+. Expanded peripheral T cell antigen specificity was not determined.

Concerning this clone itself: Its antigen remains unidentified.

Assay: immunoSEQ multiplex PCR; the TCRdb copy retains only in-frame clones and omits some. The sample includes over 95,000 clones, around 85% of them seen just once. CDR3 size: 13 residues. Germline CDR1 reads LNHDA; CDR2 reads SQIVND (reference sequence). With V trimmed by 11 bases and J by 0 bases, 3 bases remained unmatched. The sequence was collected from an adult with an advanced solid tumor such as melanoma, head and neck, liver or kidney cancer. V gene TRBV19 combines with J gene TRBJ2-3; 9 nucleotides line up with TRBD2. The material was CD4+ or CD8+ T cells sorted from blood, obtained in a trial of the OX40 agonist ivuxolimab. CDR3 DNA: TGTGCCTCCGGGACTAGCAGCACAGATACGCAGTATTTT. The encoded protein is CASGTSSTDTQYF.